This T cell receptor (beta chain) was retrieved from a study of T and B cells in COVID-19 patients. Study-wide context: Critical illness requiring mechanical ventilation or extracorporeal membrane oxygenation affected three fifths of the roughly 20 active-infection patients.

The CDR3 loop spans 14 amino acids. Germline CDR1 DFQATT, CDR2 SNEGSKA (reference sequence). Germline trimming cut 6 bases from V and 0 bases from J; bases unmatched to any gene: 5. Each TRB amplification used about 250-550 ng of genomic DNA from blood. BIOMED2 TRB-A/B primer pools were used in multiplex TRB PCR. One entry per CDR3 protein results from TCRdb running MiXCR on the multiplex PCR reads. The data show 6,500 to 10,000 distinct CDR3 sequences, with roughly 31% seen just once and 17% held by the top ten. This chain connects TRBV20-1 to TRBJ1-5, with 7 bases lining up with TRBD1. Sequenced: blood. The receptor comes from a human donor with active COVID-19. The CDR3 sequence: CSAGRQGSNQPQHF. The CDR3 bases are TGCAGTGCGGGACGACAGGGTAGCAATCAGCCCCAGCATTTT.